This T cell receptor (beta chain) was obtained from a study of Ad26.COV2.S vaccination and SARS-CoV-2 variants. V gave up 0 bases and J gave up 5 bases; unmatched junction bases: 9. This CDR3 is built from 16 residues. Germline V gene data show CDR1 as LGHDT and CDR2 as YNNKEL (reference sequence). The method was immunoSEQ multiplex PCR; TCRdb's version includes in-frame clones alone and lacks a portion of them. The top ten clones hold 9% to 15% of a sample with 400,000 to 450,000 clones, 75% to 95% of them seen once. Specified treatment: around 19 received Ad26.COV2.S at low or high dose, single or two shots; five or six received placebo; per-sample allocation not given. Sampling occurred on day 63 after the first vaccine or placebo injection.

The sequences come from peripheral blood, collected in a trial of Ad26.COV2.S vaccine versus placebo. The sequence was collected from a person aged 18-65 years who received the Ad26.COV2.S COVID-19 vaccine or a placebo. This chain uses TRBV3-1 (or the pseudogene TRBV3-2) with TRBJ2-5; TRBD1 agrees at 7 bases. This CDR3 is CASSQEKMTGTETQYF. In DNA form, the CDR3 reads TGTGCCAGCAGCCAAGAGAAAATGACAGGGACGGAGACCCAGTACTTC.